This T cell receptor (beta chain) was identified during a study of shared clonotypes between healthy human individuals (dated by TCRdb to about 2020). As for the study more broadly: A couple of women and a few men aged 18 to 49 years were included in the cohort. For each donor, CD4 naive and CD4 memory were each given three plates, CD8 naive was given two plates, and CD8 memory was given one plate. Blood TCR repertoires of five healthy adults were deeply sequenced to estimate repertoire size and the extent of clonotype sharing between individuals. To increase sequencing depth and limit assay-specific biases, different laboratories used diverse techniques to prepare libraries and sequence TCR repertoires. Each donor's leukapheresis produced roughly between roughly 0.85 and 9.5 billion PBMCs.

TCR CDR3 regions were amplified from genomic DNA by multiplex PCR using the deep immunoSEQ assay. For each cell subset, the extracted genomic DNA was distributed evenly across all wells of several immunoSEQ 96-well plates, and each plate served as one replicate. For sorted subsets, roughly 0.2 ug genomic DNA, equal to some 30,000 T cell genomes, was loaded into each replicate PCR. The purified libraries were quantified using a Qubit 3.0 fluorometer, sized with a Bioanalyzer 2100, and then quantified again using the KAPA Library Quantification kit. A separate single-read 150-cycle Illumina NextSeq 550 flow cell was used to sequence each immunoSEQ 96-well plate. The authors' analysis ran thus. Because the immunoSEQ output included only junctional sequences and no quality scores, the filtering could not be the same as the filtering used for full-length reads. Sequences were annotated with PyIR, a Python wrapper for IgBLAST v1.9, using IMGT germline references to assign V/J genes and CDR3. Reads with weak V/J assignments (E-value above 1e-6), missing CDR3, stop codons, out-of-frame junctions, or ambiguous translated residues were removed. V3J clonotypes were defined by identical inferred V gene, J gene, and CDR3 amino acid sequence. The percentage overlap between two repertoires was calculated by dividing the number of shared unique clonotypes by the size of the smaller repertoire. Repertoire richness was assessed with RTK rarefaction, the Chao1 estimator, and Recon v2.1 estimates of unobserved clonotypes. Generation probabilities for all TCRbeta clonotypes obtained by the gDNA method from a handful of donors were computed using OLGA. TCRdb provides this immuneACCESS table in a form limited to in-frame rearrangements. Some clones are lacking; in checked studies, under half of them reflect an unresolved V gene, and why the rest are absent is not known. V, J and clone size were drawn from that table, and D and trimming were deduced from the DNA. The sample yields just over 2,000,000 clones; 95% were counted once. The ten largest clones take up 0.1% to 0.15% of the sample.

With regard to this clone: Its antigen is still unknown. No quality values exist for individual bases; no much larger clone is one base distant. Other DNA sequences in the same sample also yield this CDR3.

Here is what the overall study found, with its caveats: Pairwise subsampling led to the expectation that sequencing depth would affect the degree of clonotype sharing among donors. Incomplete sequencing was indicated by rarefaction of sorted-subset datasets, despite the large sequencing depth. Compared with non-shared clonotypes, the clonotypes found in all four sorted-subset donors had higher generation probabilities. Roughly 5% of naive CD4, roughly 3.6% of naive CD8, 2.3% of memory CD4, and less than 0.45% of memory CD8 clonotypes were shared across four donors. Sampling was limited to blood, and TCR repertoires in tissue likely differ from TCR repertoires in blood. Because the study included only a small number of donors, the genetic and exposure-history diversity represented was limited. Naive subsets generally had larger estimated clonotype richness than memory subsets did.

The donors were healthy, HIV-negative adults with no recently reported acute infections or vaccinations. Every donor was a Caucasian adult residing in Nashville, Tennessee, USA. CD4+ T cells were enriched by magnetic negative selection; naive cells were then positively selected on CD45RA, and the negative fraction formed the memory subset. Blood was collected by leukapheresis, and PBMCs were isolated by Ficoll-Histopaque density gradient centrifugation and then cryopreserved in liquid nitrogen vapor phase. Analytical flow cytometry was used to check the purity and quantity of each magnetically sorted T cell population. From each sorted fraction, genomic DNA was isolated and quantified by UV absorbance on a Nanodrop 2000c. The sequencing input was naive CD4+ T cells sorted from blood. The meaning of the sample's cell subset or site label: CD45RA+ positively selected. This TCR came from a man between 18 and 35 years old in good health.

The DNA sequence follows: TGCGCCAGCAGCTTAAGACAAAACACTGAAGCTTTCTTT. The translation is CASSLRQNTEAFF. Rearrangement joined TRBV5-1 to TRBJ1-1; no D segment can be confidently identified. The cysteine opens and the phenylalanine closes a CDR3 of 13 amino acids. Only CDR3 DNA is held: 39 bases, read in frame from base 1. Looking up the germline V gene yields CDR1 SGHRS and CDR2 YFSETQ. Deletion took 2 bases off V and 2 bases off J, with a span of 7 bases between the germline ends.